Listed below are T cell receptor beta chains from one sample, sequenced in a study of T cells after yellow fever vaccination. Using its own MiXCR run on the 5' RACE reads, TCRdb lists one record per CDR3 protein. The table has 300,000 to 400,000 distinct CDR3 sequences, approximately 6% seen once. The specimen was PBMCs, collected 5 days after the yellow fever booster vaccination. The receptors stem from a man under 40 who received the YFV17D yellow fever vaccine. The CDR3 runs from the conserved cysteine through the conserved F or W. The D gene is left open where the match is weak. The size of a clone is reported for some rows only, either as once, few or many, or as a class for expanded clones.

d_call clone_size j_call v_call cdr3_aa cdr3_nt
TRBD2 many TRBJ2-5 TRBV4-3 CASSQSVLAGDSQETQYF TGCGCCAGCAGCCAATCGGTGCTAGCGGGAGATTCCCAAGAGACCCAGTACTTC
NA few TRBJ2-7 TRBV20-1 CSANLAGSIQGEQYF TGCAGTGCCAATCTGGCCGGGAGCATCCAAGGGGAGCAGTACTTC
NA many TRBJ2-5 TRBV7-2 CASSLTETQYF TGTGCCAGCAGCTTAACGGAGACCCAGTACTTC
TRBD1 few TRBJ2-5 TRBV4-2 CASRPGQGRTQETQYF TGTGCCAGCAGACCCGGACAGGGGAGGACACAAGAGACCCAGTACTTC
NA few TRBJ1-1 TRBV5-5 CASSLVGRIMNTEAFF TGTGCCAGCAGCTTGGTGGGAAGAATCATGAACACTGAAGCTTTCTTT
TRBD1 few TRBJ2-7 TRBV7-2 CASSLAGQGAGYYEQYF TGTGCCAGCAGCTTAGCGGGACAGGGGGCAGGGTACTACGAGCAGTACTTC
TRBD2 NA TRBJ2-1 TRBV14 CASSHLPGLAQFF TGTGCCAGCAGCCACCTCCCCGGACTAGCACAGTTCTTC
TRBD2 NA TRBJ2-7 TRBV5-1 CASSYLSGGSYEQYF TGCGCCAGCAGCTACCTTAGCGGGGGTTCCTACGAGCAGTACTTC
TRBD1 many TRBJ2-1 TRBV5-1 CASILDRGKVNEQFF TGCGCCAGCATCCTTGACAGGGGGAAGGTCAATGAGCAGTTCTTC
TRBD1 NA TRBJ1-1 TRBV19 CASSMYRGRTEAFF TGTGCCAGTAGTATGTACAGGGGGCGAACTGAAGCTTTCTTT
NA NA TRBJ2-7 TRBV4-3 CASSQGMGSSYEQYF TGCGCCAGCAGCCAAGGCATGGGCAGCTCCTACGAGCAGTACTTC
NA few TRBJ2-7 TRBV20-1 CSAINPRRNEQYF TGCAGTGCTATCAACCCTAGGCGGAACGAGCAGTACTTC
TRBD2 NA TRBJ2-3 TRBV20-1 CCARHRTSGSMDTQYF TGCTGTGCTCGCCACCGGACTAGCGGGAGTATGGATACGCAGTATTTT
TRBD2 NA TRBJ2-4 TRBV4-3 CASSPGLGENIQYF TGCGCCAGCAGCCCGGGACTAGGTGAAAACATTCAGTACTTC
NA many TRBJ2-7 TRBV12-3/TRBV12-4 CASSSVGTSYEQYF TGTGCCAGCAGTTCTGTGGGGACCTCCTACGAGCAGTACTTC
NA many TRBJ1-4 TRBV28 CASERNEKLFF TGTGCCAGCGAGAGGAATGAAAAACTGTTTTTT
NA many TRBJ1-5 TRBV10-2 CASRGGTWGNQPQHF TGCGCCAGCCGGGGAGGGACCTGGGGAAATCAGCCCCAGCATTTT
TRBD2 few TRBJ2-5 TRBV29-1 CSDATSAKETQYF TGCAGCGACGCGACTAGCGCGAAAGAGACCCAGTACTTC
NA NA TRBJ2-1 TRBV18 CASSPTGYSNNEQFF TGTGCCAGCTCACCAACGGGCTACTCGAACAATGAGCAGTTCTTC
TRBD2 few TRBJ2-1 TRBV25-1 CASSKLAGGGNEQFF TGTGCCAGCAGCAAACTAGCGGGAGGAGGCAATGAGCAGTTCTTC
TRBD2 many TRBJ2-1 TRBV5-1 CASSVWGGTPRGNEQFF TGCGCCAGCAGCGTATGGGGAGGGACCCCTCGGGGGAATGAGCAGTTCTTC
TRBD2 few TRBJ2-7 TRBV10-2 CASSGLAGVPYREQYF TGCGCCAGCAGTGGACTAGCGGGGGTTCCCTACCGGGAGCAGTACTTC
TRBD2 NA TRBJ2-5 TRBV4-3 CASSQDGSGSSETQYF TGCGCCAGCAGCCAAGATGGTAGCGGGAGTAGCGAGACCCAGTACTTC
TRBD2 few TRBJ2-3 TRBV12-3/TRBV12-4 CASTSGRTDTQYF TGTGCCAGCACTAGCGGGAGGACAGATACGCAGTATTTT
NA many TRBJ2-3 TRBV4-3 CASSQEGVVGTDTQYF TGCGCCAGCAGCCAAGAAGGCGTTGTAGGCACAGATACGCAGTATTTT
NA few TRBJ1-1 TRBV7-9 CASSLDGGIMNTEAFF TGTGCCAGCAGCTTAGATGGAGGGATCATGAACACTGAAGCTTTCTTT
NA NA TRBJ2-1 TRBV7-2 CASWSETYNEQFF TGTGCCAGCTGGAGTGAGACCTACAATGAGCAGTTCTTC
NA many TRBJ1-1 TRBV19 CASSPRWGSVTEAFF TGTGCCAGTAGTCCCCGGTGGGGGTCTGTCACTGAAGCTTTCTTT
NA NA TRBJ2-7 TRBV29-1 CSVVPRGDEQYF TGCAGCGTTGTTCCCAGGGGCGACGAGCAGTACTTC
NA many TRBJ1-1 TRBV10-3 CAISDFGQRTEAFF TGTGCCATCAGTGACTTCGGACAGCGCACGGAAGCTTTCTTT
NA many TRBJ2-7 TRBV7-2 CASSLGEGYEQYF TGTGCCAGCAGCTTGGGTGAGGGGTACGAGCAGTACTTC
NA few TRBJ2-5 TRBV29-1 CSVVFGETQYF TGCAGCGTTGTGTTTGGGGAGACCCAGTACTTC
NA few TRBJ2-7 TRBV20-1 CSGTGPTYEQYF TGCAGTGGGACGGGCCCGACCTACGAGCAGTACTTC
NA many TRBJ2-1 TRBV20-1 CSASGNLDEQFF TGCAGTGCTAGTGGCAATCTCGATGAGCAGTTCTTC
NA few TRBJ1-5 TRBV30 CAWSSGEGNQPQHF TGTGCCTGGAGTTCAGGGGAGGGCAATCAGCCCCAGCATTTT
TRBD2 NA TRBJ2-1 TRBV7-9 CASSPTGTSGLNEQFF TGTGCCAGCAGCCCCACCGGGACTAGCGGCCTCAATGAGCAGTTCTTC
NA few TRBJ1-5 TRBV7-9 CASSFTPVGGADQPQHF TGTGCCAGCAGCTTCACCCCAGTGGGTGGGGCCGACCAGCCCCAGCATTTT
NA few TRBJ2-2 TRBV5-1 CASSLAGARWGTGELFF TGCGCCAGCAGCTTGGCAGGGGCCAGGTGGGGTACCGGGGAGCTGTTTTTT
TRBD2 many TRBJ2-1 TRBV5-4 CASSPVAGGGGEQFF TGTGCCAGCAGCCCCGTAGCGGGAGGGGGGGGTGAGCAGTTCTTC
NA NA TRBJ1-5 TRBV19 CASSIEGGRSNQPQHF TGTGCCAGTAGTATCGAAGGGGGAAGGAGCAATCAGCCCCAGCATTTT
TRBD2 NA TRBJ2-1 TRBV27 CASSPVGLAGGIEFF TGTGCCAGCAGTCCCGTCGGACTAGCGGGAGGTATTGAGTTCTTC
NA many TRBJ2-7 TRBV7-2 CASSLGGRSAGYEQYF TGTGCCAGCAGCTTAGGAGGGCGTTCGGCGGGGTACGAGCAGTACTTC
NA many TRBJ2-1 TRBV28 CASSFLLHPGEAYNEQFF TGTGCCAGCAGTTTCCTCCTACACCCGGGAGAGGCCTACAATGAGCAGTTCTTC
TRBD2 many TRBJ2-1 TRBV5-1 CASSQMQREPYSKQFF TGCGCCAGCAGCCAAATGCAGCGGGAGCCATACAGCAAGCAGTTCTTC
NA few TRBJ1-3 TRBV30 CAWRPPGRKGNTIYF TGTGCCTGGAGACCCCCAGGGAGGAAGGGAAACACCATATATTTT
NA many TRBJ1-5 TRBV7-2 CASREVTSNQPQHF TGTGCCAGCAGGGAAGTAACTAGCAATCAGCCCCAGCATTTT
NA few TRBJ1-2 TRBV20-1 CSASSPGQEGYTF TGCAGTGCCAGCTCCCCGGGTCAGGAAGGCTACACCTTC
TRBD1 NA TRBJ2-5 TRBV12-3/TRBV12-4 CASSLPRGSQYF TGTGCCAGCAGTTTACCCAGGGGGTCCCAGTACTTC
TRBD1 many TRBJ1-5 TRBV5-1 CASKEGQGGNQPQHF TGCGCCAGCAAAGAAGGACAGGGGGGCAATCAGCCCCAGCATTTT
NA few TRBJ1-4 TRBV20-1 CSARDRFLSGEAEKLFF TGCAGTGCTAGAGATCGTTTTCTGTCCGGGGAAGCTGAAAAACTGTTTTTT